One T cell receptor beta chain is described in this entry. The sample is drawn from a study of CD8+CD57+ T cells in acquired aplastic anemia. CD8+CD57+ cell expansion, shown by flow cytometry, had occurred in the patients selected for sequencing. There were no patients without severe acquired aplastic anemia. V lost 1 base, J lost 0 bases, and 9 bases lay in between. Germline CDR1 reads SGHTA; CDR2 reads FQGNSA. This CDR3 region has 15 residues. Genomic DNA, serving as template, underwent TCR beta VDJ and CDR3 profiling. Using its own MiXCR run on the reads, TCRdb lists one record per CDR3 protein. The table shows around 150,000 distinct CDR3 sequences, with over 70% occurring only once.

This receptor was obtained from a human donor with aplastic anemia. Sequencing was performed on sorted CD4+, CD8+, or CD8+CD57+ T cells (not recorded which) from PBMCs. The rearrangement joins TRBV7-2 to TRBJ2-5; either TRBD1 or TRBD2 may fit D (5 bases each). The CDR3 sequence: CASSLVGGDQETQYF. The CDR3 DNA reads TGTGCCAGCAGCTTAGTTGGGGGAGACCAAGAGACCCAGTACTTC.